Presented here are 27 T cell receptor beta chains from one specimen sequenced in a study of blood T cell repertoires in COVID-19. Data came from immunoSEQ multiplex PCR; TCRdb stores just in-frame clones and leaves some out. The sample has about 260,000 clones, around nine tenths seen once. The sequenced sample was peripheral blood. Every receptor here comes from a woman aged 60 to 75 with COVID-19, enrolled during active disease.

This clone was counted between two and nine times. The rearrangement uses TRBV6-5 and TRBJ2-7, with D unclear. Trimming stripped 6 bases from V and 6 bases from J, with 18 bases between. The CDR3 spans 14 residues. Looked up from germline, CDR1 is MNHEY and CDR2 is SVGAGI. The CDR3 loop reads CASRPTVSVLEQYF. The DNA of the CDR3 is TGTGCCAGCAGGCCGACTGTCTCTGTACTCGAGCAGTACTTC.

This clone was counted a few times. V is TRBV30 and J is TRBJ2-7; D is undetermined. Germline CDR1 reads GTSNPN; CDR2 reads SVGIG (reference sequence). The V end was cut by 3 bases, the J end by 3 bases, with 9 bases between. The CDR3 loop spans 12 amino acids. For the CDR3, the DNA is TGTGCCTGGAGCCCTAGGTACTACGAGCAGTACTTC. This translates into CAWSPRYYEQYF.

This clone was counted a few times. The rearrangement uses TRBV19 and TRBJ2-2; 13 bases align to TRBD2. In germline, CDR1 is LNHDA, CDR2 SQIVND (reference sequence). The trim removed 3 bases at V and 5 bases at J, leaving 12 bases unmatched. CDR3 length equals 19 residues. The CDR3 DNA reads TGTGCCAGTAGTATTTATCTAGGACTAGCGGGAGTGGCTACCGGGGAGCTGTTTTTT. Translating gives CASSIYLGLAGVATGELFF.

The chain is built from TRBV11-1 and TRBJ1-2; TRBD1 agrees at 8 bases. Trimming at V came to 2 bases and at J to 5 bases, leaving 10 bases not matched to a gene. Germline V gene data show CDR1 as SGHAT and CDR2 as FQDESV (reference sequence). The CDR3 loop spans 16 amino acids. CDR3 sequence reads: CASSLNPDRARYGYTF. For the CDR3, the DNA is TGTGCCAGCAGCTTAAATCCGGACAGGGCACGGTATGGCTACACCTTC. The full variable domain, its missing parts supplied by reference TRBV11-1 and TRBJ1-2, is EAEVAQSPRYKITEKSQAVAFWCDPISGHATLYWYRQILGQGPELLVQFQDESVVDDSQLPKDRFSAERLKGVDSTLKIQPAELGDSAMYLCASSLNPDRARYGYTFGSGTRLTVV.

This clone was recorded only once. CDR3 nucleotide sequence: TGCAGTGCTAGTACTGGCGGGAGTGGTACAGATACGCAGTATTTT. It specifies CSASTGGSGTDTQYF. The chain has TRBV20-1 and TRBJ2-3, with 7 bases fitting TRBD2. The CDR3 length is 15 residues. The germline V gene has CDR1 DFQATT and CDR2 SNEGSKA (reference sequence). V lost 3 bases and J lost 3; bases outside the gene matches: 9.

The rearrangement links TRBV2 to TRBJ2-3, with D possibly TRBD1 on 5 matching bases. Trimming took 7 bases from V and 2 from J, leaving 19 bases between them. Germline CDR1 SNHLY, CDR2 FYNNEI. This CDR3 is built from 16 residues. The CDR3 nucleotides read TGTGCCAGCACCTCAAACAGACAGATTTACACAGATACGCAGTATTTT. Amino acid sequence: CASTSNRQIYTDTQYF.

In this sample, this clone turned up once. The CDR3 DNA is TGCGCCACGGGACTAGCGGGGGTTAATGAGCAGTTCTTC. Its translation is CATGLAGVNEQFF. This chain joins TRBV4-3 and TRBJ2-1, with 14 nucleotides matching TRBD2. CDR1 and CDR2 from the germline V gene are LGHNA and YSLEER. V lost 10 bases, J lost 7 bases, and 3 bases stayed unmatched. The length of the CDR3 is 13 residues.

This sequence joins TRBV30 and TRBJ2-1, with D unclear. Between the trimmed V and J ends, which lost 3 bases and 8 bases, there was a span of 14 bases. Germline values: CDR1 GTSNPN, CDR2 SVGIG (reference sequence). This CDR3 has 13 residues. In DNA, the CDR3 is TGTGCCTGGAGCCCCCGGATGGGCCATGAGCAGTTCTTC. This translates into CAWSPRMGHEQFF. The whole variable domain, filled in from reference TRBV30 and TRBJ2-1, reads SQTIHQWPATLVQPVGSPLSLECTVEGTSNPNLYWYRQAAGRGLQLLFYSVGIGQISSEVPQNLSASRPQDRQFILSSKKLLLSDSGFYLCAWSPRMGHEQFFGPGTRLTVL.

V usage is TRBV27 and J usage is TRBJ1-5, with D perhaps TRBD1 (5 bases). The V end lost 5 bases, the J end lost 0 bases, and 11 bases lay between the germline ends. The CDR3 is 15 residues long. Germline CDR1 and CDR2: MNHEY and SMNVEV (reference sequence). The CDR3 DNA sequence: TGTGCCAGCAGTCCGGGGGTGAATAGCAATCAGCCCCAGCATTTT. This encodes CASSPGVNSNQPQHF.

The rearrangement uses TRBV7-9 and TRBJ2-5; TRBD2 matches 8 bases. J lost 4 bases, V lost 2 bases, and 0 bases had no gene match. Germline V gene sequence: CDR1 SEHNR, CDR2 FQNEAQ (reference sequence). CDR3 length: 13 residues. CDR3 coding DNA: TGTGCCAGCAGCTTACTAGCGGGAGAGACCCAGTACTTC. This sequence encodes CASSLLAGETQYF. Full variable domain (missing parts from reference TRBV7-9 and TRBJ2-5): DTGVSQNPRHKITKRGQNVTFRCDPISEHNRLYWYRQTLGQGPEFLTYFQNEAQLEKSRLLSDRFSAERPKGSFSTLEIQRTEQGDSAMYLCASSLLAGETQYFGPGTRLLVL.

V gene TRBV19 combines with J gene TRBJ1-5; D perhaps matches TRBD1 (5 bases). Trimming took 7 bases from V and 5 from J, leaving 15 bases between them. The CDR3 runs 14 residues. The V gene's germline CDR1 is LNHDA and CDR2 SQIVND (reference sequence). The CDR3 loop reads CASTKPPRDQPQHF. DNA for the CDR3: TGTGCCAGTACAAAACCCCCCAGGGATCAGCCCCAGCATTTT.

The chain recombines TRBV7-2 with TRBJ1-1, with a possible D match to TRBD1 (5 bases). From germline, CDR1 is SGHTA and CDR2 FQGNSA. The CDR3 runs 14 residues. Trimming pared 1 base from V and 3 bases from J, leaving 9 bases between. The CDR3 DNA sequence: TGTGCCAGCAGCTTAGTAGCAGGGTACACTGAAGCTTTCTTT. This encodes CASSLVAGYTEAFF.

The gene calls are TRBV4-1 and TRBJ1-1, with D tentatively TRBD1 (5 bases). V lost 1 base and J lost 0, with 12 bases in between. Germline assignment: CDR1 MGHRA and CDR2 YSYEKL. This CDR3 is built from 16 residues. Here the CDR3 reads CASSQVGGIMNTEAFF. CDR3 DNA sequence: TGCGCCAGCAGCCAAGTCGGGGGAATTATGAACACTGAAGCTTTCTTT.

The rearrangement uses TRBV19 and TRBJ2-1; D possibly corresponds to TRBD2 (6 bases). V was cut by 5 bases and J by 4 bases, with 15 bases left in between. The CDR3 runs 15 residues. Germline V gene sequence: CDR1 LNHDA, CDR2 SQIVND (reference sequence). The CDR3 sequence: CASSSRGSGYNEQFF. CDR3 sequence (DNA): TGTGCCAGTAGTTCCCGGGGTAGCGGATACAATGAGCAGTTCTTC.

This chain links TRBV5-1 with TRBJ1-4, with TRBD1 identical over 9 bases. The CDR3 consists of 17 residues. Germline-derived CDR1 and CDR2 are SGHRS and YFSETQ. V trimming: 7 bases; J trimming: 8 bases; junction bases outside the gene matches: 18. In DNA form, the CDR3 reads TGCGCCAGCTCTTATTGGACAGGGGCCCCGGAGGTCGAAAAACTGTTTTTT. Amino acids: CASSYWTGAPEVEKLFF.

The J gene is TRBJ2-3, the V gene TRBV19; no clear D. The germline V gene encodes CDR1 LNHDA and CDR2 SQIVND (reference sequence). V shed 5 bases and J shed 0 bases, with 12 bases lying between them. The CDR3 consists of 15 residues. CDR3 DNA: TGTGCCAGTAGTCTCCGGAGAACGAGCACAGATACGCAGTATTTT. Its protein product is CASSLRRTSTDTQYF.

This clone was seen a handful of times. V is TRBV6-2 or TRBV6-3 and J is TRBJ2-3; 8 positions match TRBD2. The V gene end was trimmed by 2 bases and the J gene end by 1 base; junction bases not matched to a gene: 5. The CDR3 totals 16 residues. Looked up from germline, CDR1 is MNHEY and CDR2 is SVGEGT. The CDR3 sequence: CASSYGDGRGTDTQYF. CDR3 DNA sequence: TGTGCCAGCAGTTACGGAGACGGGAGGGGCACAGATACGCAGTATTTT.

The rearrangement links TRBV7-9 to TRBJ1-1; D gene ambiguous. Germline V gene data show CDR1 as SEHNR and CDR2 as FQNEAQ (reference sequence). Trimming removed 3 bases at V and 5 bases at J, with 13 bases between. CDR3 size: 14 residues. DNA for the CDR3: TGTGCCAGCAGCTTCCTTTCTACCTCTACTGAAGCTTTCTTT. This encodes CASSFLSTSTEAFF.

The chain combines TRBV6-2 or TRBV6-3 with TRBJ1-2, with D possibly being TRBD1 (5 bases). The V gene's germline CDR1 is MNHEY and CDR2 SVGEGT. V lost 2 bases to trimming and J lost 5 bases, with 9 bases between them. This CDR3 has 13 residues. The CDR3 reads CASSYVPGYGYTF. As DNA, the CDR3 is TGTGCCAGCAGTTACGTCCCAGGGTATGGCTACACCTTC.

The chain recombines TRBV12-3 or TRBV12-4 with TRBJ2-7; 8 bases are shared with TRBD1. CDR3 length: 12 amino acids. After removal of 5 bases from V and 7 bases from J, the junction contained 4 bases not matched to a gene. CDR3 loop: CASSQGAGEQYF. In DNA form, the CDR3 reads TGTGCCAGCAGTCAGGGGGCCGGGGAGCAGTACTTC.

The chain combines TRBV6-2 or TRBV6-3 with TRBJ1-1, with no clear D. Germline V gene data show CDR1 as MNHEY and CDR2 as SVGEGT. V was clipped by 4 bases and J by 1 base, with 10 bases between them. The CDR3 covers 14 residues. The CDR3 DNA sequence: TGTGCCAGCAGTTTGGCAGGATCGAACACTGAAGCTTTCTTT. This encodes CASSLAGSNTEAFF.

DNA of the CDR3: TGTGCCAGCAGCTTGGTCTACTCGAAGCAAGCCTACGAGCAGTACTTC. Protein product: CASSLVYSKQAYEQYF. The rearrangement uses TRBV5-5 and TRBJ2-7; D is unclear. V lost 0 bases to trimming and J lost 2 bases, with 15 bases between them. The CDR3 sequence is 16 residues long. CDR1 is SGHKS, CDR2 YYEKEE, per germline (reference sequence).

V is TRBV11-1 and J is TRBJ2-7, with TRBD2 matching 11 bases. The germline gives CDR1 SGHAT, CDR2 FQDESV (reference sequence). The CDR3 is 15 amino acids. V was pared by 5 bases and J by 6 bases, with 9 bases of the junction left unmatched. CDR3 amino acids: CASSPRVLAGAEQYF. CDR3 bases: TGTGCCAGCAGCCCTAGGGTACTAGCGGGAGCCGAGCAGTACTTC.

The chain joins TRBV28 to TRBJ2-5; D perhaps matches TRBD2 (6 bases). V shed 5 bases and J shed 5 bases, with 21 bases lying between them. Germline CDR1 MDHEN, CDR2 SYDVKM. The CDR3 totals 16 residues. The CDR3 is CASSPQGTPGEETQYF. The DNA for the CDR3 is TGTGCCAGCAGTCCCCAAGGGACCCCGGGGGAGGAGACCCAGTACTTC.

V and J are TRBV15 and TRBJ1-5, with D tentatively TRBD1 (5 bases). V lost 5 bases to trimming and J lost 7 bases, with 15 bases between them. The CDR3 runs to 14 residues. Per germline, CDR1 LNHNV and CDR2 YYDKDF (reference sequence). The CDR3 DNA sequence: TGTGCCACCAGCTTTGACAGCGTCTCCCAGCCCCAGCATTTT. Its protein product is CATSFDSVSQPQHF.

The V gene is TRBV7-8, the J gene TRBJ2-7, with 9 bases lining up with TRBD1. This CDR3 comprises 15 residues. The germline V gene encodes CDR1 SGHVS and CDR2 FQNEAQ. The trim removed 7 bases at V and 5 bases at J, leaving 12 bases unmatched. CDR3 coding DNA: TGTGCCAGCACTCCCCCGACAGGGGGGATCCACGAGCAGTACTTC. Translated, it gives CASTPPTGGIHEQYF.

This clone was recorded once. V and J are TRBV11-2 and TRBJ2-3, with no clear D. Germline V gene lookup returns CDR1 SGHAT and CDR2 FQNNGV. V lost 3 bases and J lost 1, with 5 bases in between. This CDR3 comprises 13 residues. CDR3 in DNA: TGTGCCAGCAGCTTTGGCCGCACAGATACGCAGTATTTT. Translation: CASSFGRTDTQYF.